The 9 T cell receptor beta chains presented below share a single source sample, sequenced in a study of T cell repertoires in cytomegalovirus infection. TCRdb re-derived calls from the reads in MiXCR, one entry per CDR3 protein. The sample records almost 500,000 distinct CDR3 sequences, approximately 11% being singletons. What was sequenced was PBMCs. Every receptor here comes from a human donor in good health (CMV status not recorded). Some clones in this sample may be carry-over from other donors' samples.

Notes on this clonotype: A much larger clone differs by one base, so this may be a read error. The chain uses TRBV20-1 and TRBJ1-4; TRBD1 agrees at 8 bases. The CDR3 covers 16 residues. Germline V gene data show CDR1 as DFQATT and CDR2 as SNEGSKA (reference sequence). The CDR3 reads CSVRDQGAATNEKLFF. CDR3 nucleotides: TGCAGTGTTAGAGATCAGGGGGCGGCAACTAATGAAAAACTGTTTTTT.

The chain links TRBV20-1 to TRBJ1-5; D is unresolved. The CDR3 is made up of 13 amino acids. V dropped 1 base and J dropped 0 bases, with 4 bases sitting between them. Germline V gives CDR1 DFQATT, CDR2 SNEGSKA (reference sequence). The CDR3 reads CSARGYSNQPQHF. For the CDR3, the DNA is TGCAGTGCTAGAGGGTATAGCAATCAGCCCCAGCATTTT.

Many counts were recorded for this clonotype. The chain has TRBV7-8 and TRBJ2-7, with a weak D call TRBD2 (5 bases). Germline-derived CDR1 and CDR2 are SGHVS and FQNEAQ. The CDR3 covers 15 residues. V lost 1 base and J lost 4, with 14 bases in between. The CDR3 region is CASSLELNTRYEQYF. CDR3 in DNA: TGTGCCAGCAGCTTAGAGCTCAATACTAGGTACGAGCAGTACTTC.

This clonotype came up many times. The chain links TRBV12-3 or TRBV12-4 to TRBJ1-6; the match to TRBD1 covers 7 bases. The length of the CDR3 is 16 residues. The J segment lost 2 bases and the V segment lost 5 bases, leaving 6 bases of the junction unmatched. The CDR3: CASSLGQTAYNSPLHF. CDR3 nucleotide sequence: TGTGCCAGCAGTCTGGGACAGACTGCCTATAATTCACCCCTCCACTTT.

This clonotype was found many times. The V and J genes are TRBV10-3 and TRBJ2-1, with a possible D match to TRBD2 (6 bases). The CDR3 extends over 15 amino acids. The germline V gene has CDR1 ENHRY and CDR2 SYGVKD. Trimming stripped 4 bases from V and 0 bases from J, with 10 bases between. DNA for the CDR3: TGTGCCATCAGTGTAGCGGTAAGCTCCTACAATGAGCAGTTCTTC. Translating gives CAISVAVSSYNEQFF.

This clonotype was seen many times. Here the CDR3 DNA reads TGTGCCAGCAGCGTGACCGGGACAAACAATGAGCAGTTCTTC. Its translation: CASSVTGTNNEQFF. The genes are TRBV7-9 and TRBJ2-1; maybe TRBD1 (6 bases). V lost 5 bases and J lost 5, with 13 bases in between. This CDR3 spans 14 amino acids. Germline CDR1 SEHNR, CDR2 FQNEAQ (reference sequence).

This clonotype was observed at least ten times. The rearrangement joins TRBV11-1 to TRBJ2-3; D gene uncertain. The CDR3 sequence is 14 residues long. Germline loops: CDR1 SGHAT, CDR2 FQDESV (reference sequence). The germline V and J ends were trimmed by 4 bases and 5 bases, with 13 bases remaining between them. CDR3 region: CASSSRTYGDTQYF. CDR3 nucleotides: TGTGCCAGCAGCTCGCGGACCTATGGAGATACGCAGTATTTT.

This clonotype appeared many times. The gene calls are TRBV27 and TRBJ2-1, with 10 bases matching TRBD2. Per germline, CDR1 MNHEY and CDR2 SMNVEV (reference sequence). V gave up 4 bases and J gave up 9 bases; unmatched junction bases: 9. CDR3 length equals 15 residues. CDR3 sequence: CASSSSGRGSSEQFF. CDR3 DNA sequence: TGTGCCAGCAGTTCGAGCGGGAGGGGTTCAAGTGAGCAGTTCTTC.

This chain connects TRBV29-1 to TRBJ1-5, with no clear D. V was shortened by 6 bases and J by 6 bases, with 21 bases between the two germline ends. The CDR3 covers 15 residues. Germline V CDR1 and CDR2: SQVTM, ANQGSEA. The CDR3 loop reads CSVPPKDGPGQPQHF. The CDR3 bases are TGCAGCGTCCCCCCGAAGGACGGGCCGGGTCAGCCCCAGCATTTT.